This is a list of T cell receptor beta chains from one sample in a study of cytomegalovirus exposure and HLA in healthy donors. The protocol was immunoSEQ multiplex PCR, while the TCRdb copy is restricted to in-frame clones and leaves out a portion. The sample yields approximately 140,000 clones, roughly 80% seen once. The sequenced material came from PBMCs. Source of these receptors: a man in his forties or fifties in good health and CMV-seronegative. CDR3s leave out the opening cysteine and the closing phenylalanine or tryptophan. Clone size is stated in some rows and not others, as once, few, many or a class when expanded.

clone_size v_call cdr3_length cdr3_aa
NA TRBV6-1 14 ASSAGRAGSTDTQY
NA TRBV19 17 ASSTFLDRAPFSNQPQH
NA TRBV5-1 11 ASSPRQGGGYT
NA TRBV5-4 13 ASSRPGTGSYEQY
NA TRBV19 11 ASSIGGGTEAF
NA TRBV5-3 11 ARSLVQNYEQY
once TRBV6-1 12 ASSERDRVYEQY
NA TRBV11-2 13 ASSLGGEPNYGYT
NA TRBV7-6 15 ASSPPPGGMSYNEQF
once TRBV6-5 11 ASSGRGGWPQH
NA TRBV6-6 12 ASSPTGFPYEQY
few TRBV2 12 ASRQGANNQPQH
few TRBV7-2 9 ASTPDYGYT
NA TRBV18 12 ASSPVTGYDGYT
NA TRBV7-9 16 ASSSKDILNSGANVLT
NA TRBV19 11 ASREGSGNTIY
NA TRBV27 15 ASSHDSPLNYNSPLH
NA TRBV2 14 ASSATGGGLGYGYT
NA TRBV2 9 ASTGYDEQF
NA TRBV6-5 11 ASSWDPGGTIY
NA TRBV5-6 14 ASSLISGTGKLEAF
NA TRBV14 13 ASSQGLAGLGTQY
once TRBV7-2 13 ASSSRGDAYNEQF
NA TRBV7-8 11 ASSLDREGTQY
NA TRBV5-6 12 ASSFNRRNSPLH
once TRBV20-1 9 SATSTDTQY
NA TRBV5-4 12 ASSLSPSSYEQY
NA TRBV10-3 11 AISESRVDEQF
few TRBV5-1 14 ASSLRTSGDTGELF
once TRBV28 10 ASGVSNQPQH
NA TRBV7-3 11 ASSAVEVYGYT
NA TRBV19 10 ASSIPDSPLH
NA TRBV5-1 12 ASSTSGMNEKLF
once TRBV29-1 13 SGELAGGPTDTQY